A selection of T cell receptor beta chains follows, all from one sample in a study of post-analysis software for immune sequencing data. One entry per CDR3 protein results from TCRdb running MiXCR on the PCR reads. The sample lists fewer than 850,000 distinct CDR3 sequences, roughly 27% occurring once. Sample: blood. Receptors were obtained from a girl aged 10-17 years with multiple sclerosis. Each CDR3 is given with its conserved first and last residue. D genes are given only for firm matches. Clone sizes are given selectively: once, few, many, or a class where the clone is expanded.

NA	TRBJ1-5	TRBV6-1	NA	TGTGCCAGCAGTGACAGGGGTTCCATACCGTATAGCAATCAGCCCCAGCATTTT	CASSDRGSIPYSNQPQHF
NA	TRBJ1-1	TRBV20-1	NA	TGCAGTGCCCAGGTTCGCACTGAAGCTTTCTTT	CSAQVRTEAFF
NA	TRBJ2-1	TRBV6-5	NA	TGTGCCAGCAGAAGGGACTCCTACGATGAGCAGTTCTTC	CASRRDSYDEQFF
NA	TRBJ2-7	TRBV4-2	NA	TGTGCCAGCAGCCAAGATTCGTGGGGCGGGGTCCAGTACTTC	CASSQDSWGGVQYF
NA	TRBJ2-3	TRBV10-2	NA	TGCACCAGCAGTGAGACCGGACTCCCGCGTGATACGCAGTATTTT	CTSSETGLPRDTQYF
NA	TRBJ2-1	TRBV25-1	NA	TGTGCCAGCAGTGAACCGGACCCTGTCAATGAGCAGTTCTTC	CASSEPDPVNEQFF
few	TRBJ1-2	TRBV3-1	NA	TGTGCCAGCAGCCAGCAGCCGGGACACTATGGCTACACCTTC	CASSQQPGHYGYTF
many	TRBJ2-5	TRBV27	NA	TGTGCCAGCAGTCCCCCGTGGGGGGCGGGGGAGACCCAGTACTTC	CASSPPWGAGETQYF
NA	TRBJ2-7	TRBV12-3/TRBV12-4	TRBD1	TGTGCCAGCAGTTTTAGGGGGCGCGAGCAGTACTTC	CASSFRGREQYF
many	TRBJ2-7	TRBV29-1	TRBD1	TGCAGCGTTGAAGTCGGGGCAGGGGGCCCCTACGAGCAGTACTTC	CSVEVGAGGPYEQYF
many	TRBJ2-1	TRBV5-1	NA	TGCGCCAGCAGCTTGGTGTCTAGCATCAATGAGCAGTTCTTC	CASSLVSSINEQFF
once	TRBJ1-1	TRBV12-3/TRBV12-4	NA	TGTGCCAGCAGTTTTGGACAGCAGACTGAAGCTTTCTTT	CASSFGQQTEAFF
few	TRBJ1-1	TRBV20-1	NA	TGCAGTGCTAACCAAGGGGCGTTGGACACTGAAGCTTTCTTT	CSANQGALDTEAFF
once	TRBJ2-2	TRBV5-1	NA	TGCGCCAGCAGCCCCTGGGGGTGGGCTACGAACACCGGGGAGCTGTTTTTT	CASSPWGWATNTGELFF
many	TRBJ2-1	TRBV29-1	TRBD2	TGCAGCGTTGAAGTGATAGTGACTAGCGGTGAGCAGTTCTTC	CSVEVIVTSGEQFF
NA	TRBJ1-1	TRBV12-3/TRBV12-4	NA	TGTGCCAGCAGTTCCACTGAAGCTTTCTTT	CASSSTEAFF
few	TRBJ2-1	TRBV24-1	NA	TGTGCCACCAGTAAATACAATGAGCAGTTCTTC	CATSKYNEQFF
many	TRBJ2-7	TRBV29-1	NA	TGCAGCGTAGGGGGGGGTGGCAGCTACGAGCAGTACTTC	CSVGGGGSYEQYF
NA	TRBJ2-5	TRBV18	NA	TGTGCCAGCTCCCCGGACCAGGGGGGCCAAGAGACCCAGTACTTC	CASSPDQGGQETQYF
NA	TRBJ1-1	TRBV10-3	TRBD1	TGTGCCATCAGGACGGGGACAGTGAACACTGAAGCTTTCTTT	CAIRTGTVNTEAFF
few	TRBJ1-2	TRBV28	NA	TGTGCCACCCTCCGGGGTGATGGCTACACCTTC	CATLRGDGYTF
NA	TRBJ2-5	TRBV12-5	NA	TGTGCTAGTCTCAATAGGGGCGAAGAGACCCAGTACTTC	CASLNRGEETQYF
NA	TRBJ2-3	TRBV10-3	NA	TGTGCCCATGGGGAAGATACGCAGTATTTT	CAHGEDTQYF
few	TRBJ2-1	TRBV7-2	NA	TGTGCCAGCAGCTTAGATGGCAGGAAAGGAAGTGAGCAGTTCTTC	CASSLDGRKGSEQFF
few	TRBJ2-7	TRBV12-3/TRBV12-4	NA	TGTGCCAGCAGGCCAGACGTGGGACCTTTCTACGAGCAGTACTTC	CASRPDVGPFYEQYF
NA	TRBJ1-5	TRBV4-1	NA	TGCGCCAGCAGTCGGAGCGTAGGGGGAAGTAAGGGCAATCAGCCCCAGCATTTT	CASSRSVGGSKGNQPQHF
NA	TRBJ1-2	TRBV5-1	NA	TGCGCCAGCAGCTTGGATCTCAGGGACGGTCGGACCTACACCTTC	CASSLDLRDGRTYTF
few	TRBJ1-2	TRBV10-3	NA	TGTGCCATCAGTGACCCCATTTCTCCTTTTGTTGGCTACACCTTC	CAISDPISPFVGYTF
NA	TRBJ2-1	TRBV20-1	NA	TGCAGTGCTAGAGATTTGAATTGGTCACGGGATGAGCAGTTCTTC	CSARDLNWSRDEQFF
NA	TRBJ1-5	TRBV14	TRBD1	TGTGCCAGCAGCCAAGATACGAGGACAGGGGGCAATCAGCCCCAGCATTTT	CASSQDTRTGGNQPQHF
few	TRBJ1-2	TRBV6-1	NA	TGTGCCAGCAGTGGAACTTGGGCTAACTATGGCTACACCTTC	CASSGTWANYGYTF
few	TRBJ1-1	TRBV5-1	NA	TGCGCCAGCAGCTTGGTCCAGGGGCTGAACACTGAAGCTTTCTTT	CASSLVQGLNTEAFF
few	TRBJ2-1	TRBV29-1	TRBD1	TGCAGCGCCGACAGGGGACGTTACAATGAGCAGTTCTTC	CSADRGRYNEQFF
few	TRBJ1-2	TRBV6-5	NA	TGTGCCAGCAGTTATCGGGGGGATGGCTACACCTTC	CASSYRGDGYTF
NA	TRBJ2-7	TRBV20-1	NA	TGCAGTGCCACTCAACAGGGTCAGCCTCCCTACGAGCAGTACTTC	CSATQQGQPPYEQYF
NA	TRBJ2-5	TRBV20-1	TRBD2	TGCAGTGCTCCGGGACTAGCCGAGGAGACCCAGTACTTC	CSAPGLAEETQYF
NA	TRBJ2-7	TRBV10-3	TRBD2	TGTGCCATCAGTGCGTTAGCGGGAGTATTCGACGAGCAGTACTTC	CAISALAGVFDEQYF
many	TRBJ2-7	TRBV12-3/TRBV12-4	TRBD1	TGTGCCAGCAGTTCCTATAGTTTAGGACAGGACGGCTCCTACGAGCAGTACTTC	CASSSYSLGQDGSYEQYF
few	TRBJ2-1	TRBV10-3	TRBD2	TGTGCCATCAGCCCCGGGACTAGCGGGACCAATGAGCAGTTCTTC	CAISPGTSGTNEQFF
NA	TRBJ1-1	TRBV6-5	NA	TGTGCCAGCAGTTCGGGGGCTCCCAGGACTGAAGCTTTCTTT	CASSSGAPRTEAFF
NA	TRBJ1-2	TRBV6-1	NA	TGTGCCAGCAGTGAGCGGACAGCCTATGGCTACACCTTC	CASSERTAYGYTF
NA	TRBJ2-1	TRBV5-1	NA	TGCGCCAGCAGCTTTTCCCCCTCCGGCGGGGCGTACAATGAGCAGTTCTTC	CASSFSPSGGAYNEQFF
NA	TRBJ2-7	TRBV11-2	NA	TGTGCCAGCAGCAAAACATGGGGGCAGGGTTTTGACGAGCAGTACTTC	CASSKTWGQGFDEQYF
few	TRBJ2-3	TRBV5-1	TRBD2	TGCGCCAGCAGCTTGGCGGCTAGCGGAATCACAGATACGCAGTATTTT	CASSLAASGITDTQYF
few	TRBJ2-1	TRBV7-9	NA	TGTGCCAGCAGCTTAGGTCACGGGGGGCTCTACAATGAGCAGTTCTTC	CASSLGHGGLYNEQFF
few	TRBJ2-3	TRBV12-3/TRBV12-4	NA	TGTGCCAGCAGTTTTCGTGCTACGGCCCGCACAGATACGCAGTATTTT	CASSFRATARTDTQYF
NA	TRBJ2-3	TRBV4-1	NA	TGCGCCAGCAGCCTGAAGGAGGATCTTAGCACAGATACGCAGTATTTT	CASSLKEDLSTDTQYF
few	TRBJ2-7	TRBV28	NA	TGTGCCAGCAGCCGTGACAGGCGCGGCGGCGGGATTCAGTACTTC	CASSRDRRGGGIQYF
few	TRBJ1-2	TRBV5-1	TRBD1	TGCGCCAGCAGCTCGGACAGGGTCGGCTATGGCTACACCTTC	CASSSDRVGYGYTF
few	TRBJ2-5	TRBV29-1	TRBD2	TGCAGCGTTGAAGAAGGACTAGCACAAGAGACCCAGTACTTC	CSVEEGLAQETQYF
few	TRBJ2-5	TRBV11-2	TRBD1	TGTGCCAGCAGCTCCTCCGGGACAGCGTTAGAGACCCAGTACTTC	CASSSSGTALETQYF
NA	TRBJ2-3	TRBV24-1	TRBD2	TGTGCCACCAGTGATCGGGACGGCGGGGGGCCAGATACGCAGTATTTT	CATSDRDGGGPDTQYF
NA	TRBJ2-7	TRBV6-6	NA	TGTGCCAGCAGTCCCCGTGGGGGTAGCGCCACCTACGAGCAGTACTTC	CASSPRGGSATYEQYF
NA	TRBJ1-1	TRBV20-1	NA	TGCAGTGCTAGATTCCAGGGAAGAGCGGGTGAAGCTTTCTTT	CSARFQGRAGEAFF
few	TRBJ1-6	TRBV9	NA	TGTGCCAGCAGCGTATCGGGGAATCCAGAATCACCCCTCCACTTT	CASSVSGNPESPLHF